These 26 T cell receptor beta chains were sequenced from one sample in a study of T cell responses to AZD1222 COVID-19 vaccine. Method: immunoSEQ multiplex PCR; TCRdb's copy keeps in-frame clones and lacks some. The repertoire holds 150,000 or so clones, with about 90% as singletons. Material: peripheral blood, obtained 28 days after the second AZD1222 dose. The origin of the receptors is an adult who received the AZD1222 COVID-19 vaccine.

This clone has just a few counts. This chain links TRBV9 with TRBJ1-3, with unresolved D. V dropped 3 bases and J dropped 4 bases, with 5 bases sitting between them. CDR1 is SGDLS, CDR2 YYNGEE, per germline. The CDR3 runs 12 residues. The chain's CDR3 is CASSAPGNTIYF. DNA for the CDR3: TGTGCCAGCAGCGCCCCAGGAAACACCATATATTTT.

The chain combines TRBV18 with TRBJ1-5; D remains ambiguous. V was pared by 6 bases and J by 5 bases, with 20 bases between. Germline values: CDR1 KGHSH, CDR2 LQKENI. The CDR3 sequence is 16 residues long. In DNA, the CDR3 is TGTGCCAGCTCGCACCCGGGAGGGCGGGGAGATCAGCCCCAGCATTTT. Translating gives CASSHPGGRGDQPQHF.

The CDR3 protein is CSAGQGANTEAFF. The CDR3 coding sequence is TGCAGCGCTGGACAGGGGGCGAACACTGAAGCTTTCTTT. The rearrangement links TRBV29-1 to TRBJ1-1, with TRBD1 matching 11 bases. Germline V gene sequence: CDR1 SQVTM, CDR2 ANQGSEA. The CDR3 is 13 residues long. V lost 7 bases to trimming and J lost 1 base; unmatched junction nucleotides: 2. Combining the CDR3 with reference TRBV29-1 and TRBJ1-1 gives the whole variable domain SAVISQKPSRDICQRGTSLTIQCQVDSQVTMMFWYRQQPGQSLTLIATANQGSEATYESGFVIDKFPISRPNLTFSTLTVSNMSPEDSSIYLCSAGQGANTEAFFGQGTRLTVV.

This clone has only one observation. The CDR3 DNA follows: TGTGCCAGCAGATTTAAAGGTCTCGCGAACACCGGGGAGCTGTTTTTT. Translation: CASRFKGLANTGELFF. The chain carries TRBV11-3 and TRBJ2-2; D remains ambiguous. CDR3 length: 16 amino acids. Trimming pared 6 bases from V and 0 bases from J, leaving 14 bases between. The germline V gene has CDR1 SGHNT and CDR2 YENEEA.

V gene TRBV5-1 combines with J gene TRBJ1-1, with D maybe TRBD1 (5 bases). The ends were cut back, 4 bases at V and 4 bases at J, with 17 bases in the middle. The germline CDR1 and CDR2 sequences are SGHRS and YFSETQ. The CDR3 has 15 residues. The CDR3 loop reads CASSPMTVTSTEAFF. CDR3 coding DNA: TGCGCCAGCAGCCCAATGACAGTGACGAGCACTGAAGCTTTCTTT. Full variable domain (remainder filled in from reference TRBV5-1 and TRBJ1-1): KAGVTQTPRYLIKTRGQQVTLSCSPISGHRSVSWYQQTPGQGLQFLFEYFSETQRNKGNFPGRFSGRQFSNSRSEMNVSTLELGDSALYLCASSPMTVTSTEAFFGQGTRLTVV.

This sequence joins TRBV6-5 and TRBJ1-1; D ambiguous. The length of the CDR3 is 10 residues. Per germline, CDR1 MNHEY and CDR2 SVGAGI. Trimming removed 7 bases at V and 3 bases at J, with 3 bases between. This CDR3 is CASIDTEAFF. In nucleotides, the CDR3 is TGTGCCAGCATAGACACTGAAGCTTTCTTT.

CDR3 DNA: TGTGCCAGCAGTAGTGGGATAGGGTTCTATGCTTTCTTT. Protein: CASSSGIGFYAFF. V and J are TRBV27 and TRBJ1-1; D gene uncertain. The CDR3 contains 13 residues. With 5 bases removed from V and 11 bases from J, the gap between germline ends came to 18 bases. Germline lookup yields CDR1 MNHEY and CDR2 SMNVEV (reference sequence).

This chain connects TRBV10-3 to TRBJ1-1; D unclear. Germline CDR1 reads ENHRY; CDR2 reads SYGVKD. V gave up 0 bases and J gave up 11 bases, with 19 bases separating them. This CDR3 is built from 15 residues. This CDR3 is CAISESTMGTPTAFF. DNA of the CDR3: TGTGCCATCAGTGAGTCTACCATGGGAACCCCAACGGCTTTCTTT.

This chain connects TRBV15 to TRBJ1-1; tentative D call: TRBD1 (5 bases). In germline, CDR1 is LNHNV, CDR2 YYDKDF (reference sequence). Trimming shortened V by 1 base and J by 3 bases, and 9 bases separated the two germline ends. The CDR3 runs 14 residues. CDR3 protein: CATSRGAGYTEAFF. The CDR3, as DNA: TGTGCCACCAGCAGAGGTGCAGGGTACACTGAAGCTTTCTTT.

This chain's CDR3 is CASSLSIHFQETQYF. The DNA for the CDR3 is TGTGCCAGCAGCTTGTCCATCCACTTCCAAGAGACCCAGTACTTC. The rearrangement uses TRBV5-4 and TRBJ2-5; D remains ambiguous. Germline values: CDR1 SGHNT, CDR2 YYREEE (reference sequence). The CDR3 extends over 15 amino acids. V was shortened by 1 base and J by 1 base, with 11 bases between the two germline ends.

This clone was counted a few times. The chain carries TRBV4-2 and TRBJ1-1, with D perhaps matching TRBD1 (5 bases). Germline lookup yields CDR1 LGHNA and CDR2 YNFKEQ. V shed 0 bases and J shed 1 base, with 18 bases lying between them. CDR3 length equals 18 residues. Here the CDR3 reads CASSQDLGGWGKNTEAFF. DNA for the CDR3: TGTGCCAGCAGCCAAGATTTGGGGGGTTGGGGTAAGAACACTGAAGCTTTCTTT.

Worth noting for this clone: Since a much larger clone is just one base distant, this may be a read error. V and J are TRBV6-5 and TRBJ2-3; 7 nucleotides line up with TRBD2. The CDR3 is made up of 14 amino acids. Trimming removed 2 bases from V and 2 bases from J; junction bases left unmatched: 1. Looked up from germline, CDR1 is MNHEY and CDR2 is SVGAGI. CDR3 residues: CASSYGTNTDTQYF. The CDR3 DNA follows: TGTGCCAGCAGTTACGGGACTAACACAGATACGCAGTATTTT.

V and J are TRBV27 and TRBJ2-3; D call uncertain. Trimming removed 5 bases at V and 4 bases at J, with 7 bases between. Germline-derived CDR1 and CDR2 are MNHEY and SMNVEV (reference sequence). The CDR3 sequence is 12 residues long. CDR3 protein: CASSRPADTQYF. The CDR3, as DNA: TGTGCCAGCAGTCGACCTGCAGATACGCAGTATTTT.

The chain recombines TRBV3-1 (or the pseudogene TRBV3-2) with TRBJ2-7; D is possibly TRBD1 (6 bases). V was shortened by 4 bases and J by 7 bases, with 14 bases between the two germline ends. The CDR3 runs 13 residues. From germline, CDR1 is LGHDT and CDR2 YNNKEL (reference sequence). CDR3 region: CASSPRDTWEQYF. The CDR3, as DNA: TGTGCCAGCAGCCCCCGGGACACTTGGGAGCAGTACTTC.

The J gene is TRBJ1-4, the V gene TRBV12-5, with unresolved D. Trimming stripped 6 bases from V and 8 bases from J, with 10 bases between. From germline, CDR1 is LGHNT and CDR2 FRNRAP. CDR3 length: 12 residues. CDR3 amino acids: CASGSREEKLFF. The CDR3, as DNA: TGTGCTAGTGGCAGTCGAGAGGAAAAACTGTTTTTT.

This clone was seen only a few times. J is TRBJ1-4 and V is TRBV6-5; D not resolved. The CDR3 runs to 15 residues. V lost 2 bases and J lost 8, with 15 bases in between. Germline V gives CDR1 MNHEY, CDR2 SVGAGI. CDR3 sequence (DNA): TGTGCCAGCAGTTACACATTCAATGTGGGGGAAAAACTGTTTTTT. Its protein is CASSYTFNVGEKLFF.

The J gene is TRBJ2-6, the V gene TRBV6-6; no definite D call. Deletions cut 10 bases from V and 0 bases from J, with 10 bases between. CDR3 length equals 14 residues. Germline V CDR1 and CDR2: MNHNY, SVGAGI (reference sequence). Written as DNA, the CDR3 is TGTGCCACCCTTGACGTCTCTGGGGCCAACGTCCTGACTTTC. This gives the protein CATLDVSGANVLTF.

This chain links TRBV6-5 with TRBJ2-1; D is ambiguous. Trimming removed 5 bases at V and 2 bases at J, with 7 bases between. The CDR3 is made up of 13 amino acids. Germline assignment: CDR1 MNHEY and CDR2 SVGAGI. DNA for the CDR3: TGTGCCAGCAGTCCACGCCCCTACAATGAGCAGTTCTTC. Amino acids: CASSPRPYNEQFF.

This sequence joins TRBV29-1 and TRBJ2-3, with TRBD2 identical over 7 bases. Trimming cost V 2 bases and J 0 bases; bases outside gene matches: 5. Germline values: CDR1 SQVTM, CDR2 ANQGSEA. The CDR3 has 15 amino acids. The CDR3 is CSVESASGSTDTQYF. In DNA, the CDR3 is TGCAGCGTTGAAAGTGCTAGCGGAAGCACAGATACGCAGTATTTT.

V and J are TRBV5-1 and TRBJ2-5, with 14 positions matching TRBD2. J gave up 5 bases and V 7 bases, and 7 bases lay outside the gene matches. The CDR3 consists of 15 residues. Per germline, CDR1 SGHRS and CDR2 YFSETQ. The CDR3 DNA follows: TGCGCCAGCCGTCGACTAGCGGGGGGGCAGGAGACCCAGTACTTC. Protein: CASRRLAGGQETQYF.

The chain carries TRBV5-1 and TRBJ2-2; 8 bases map to TRBD2. Germline CDR1 reads SGHRS; CDR2 reads YFSETQ. The CDR3 extends over 16 amino acids. J lost 4 bases, V lost 0 bases, and 5 bases had no gene match. CDR3 amino acids: CASSLGAAGVTGELFF. CDR3 nucleotides: TGCGCCAGCAGCTTGGGGGCAGCGGGAGTCACCGGGGAGCTGTTTTTT.

This clone was recorded only once. The J gene is TRBJ1-2, the V gene TRBV4-3; D is perhaps TRBD1 (5 bases). The CDR3 extends over 16 amino acids. Germline V gene sequence: CDR1 LGHNA, CDR2 YSLEER. Trimming took 0 bases from V and 2 from J, leaving 13 bases between them. The chain's CDR3 is CASSQDRGGANYGYTF. Written as DNA, the CDR3 is TGCGCCAGCAGCCAAGATCGGGGGGGAGCCAACTATGGCTACACCTTC.

The chain recombines TRBV5-1 with TRBJ1-3; 7 nucleotides align to TRBD1. The CDR3 sequence is 16 residues long. V was clipped by 4 bases and J by 0 bases; unmatched bases: 7. The germline CDR1 and CDR2 sequences are SGHRS and YFSETQ. CDR3 DNA: TGCGCCAGCAGCCCTCAGGGACAGACCTCTGGAAACACCATATATTTT. This encodes CASSPQGQTSGNTIYF.

The chain recombines TRBV30 with TRBJ1-5; the D is unclear. The V and J ends lost 0 bases and 5 bases respectively, with 11 bases between them. The germline V gene encodes CDR1 GTSNPN and CDR2 SVGIG (reference sequence). This CDR3 spans 14 amino acids. The CDR3 protein is CAWSVSIGDQPQHF. The CDR3 DNA is TGTGCCTGGAGTGTAAGCATCGGGGATCAGCCCCAGCATTTT.

In DNA form, the CDR3 reads TGTGCCAGTGCTACGGGACTCCCCAATGAGCAGTTCTTC. It is translated as CASATGLPNEQFF. J is TRBJ2-1 and V is TRBV12-3 or TRBV12-4, with D possibly being TRBD2 (6 bases). V was trimmed by 9 bases and J by 6 bases, leaving 15 bases between them. The CDR3 is made up of 13 amino acids.

The chain employs TRBV7-2 and TRBJ2-5; 9 bases map to TRBD2. The CDR3 totals 14 residues. Per the germline V gene, CDR1 is SGHTA and CDR2 is FQGNSA. Trimming at V came to 3 bases and at J to 5 bases, leaving 4 bases not matched to a gene. The CDR3 spells CASSFGGGAETQYF. The CDR3 DNA follows: TGTGCCAGCAGCTTTGGCGGGGGGGCCGAGACCCAGTACTTC.